This TCR beta chain was observed in a study of monozygotic twins with cystic fibrosis (dated by TCRdb to about 2021). With respect to the entire study: Barcoded libraries were made from roughly 3 micrograms of fragmented DNA using roughly 16 PCR cycles. Twins were ranked among 1,060 cohort participants for weight-for-height and FEVPerc (FEV1 disease centile) at the day of blood sampling. The cohort included ten female and six male twin pairs, mostly children and adolescents, aged roughly 2.0 to 36.4 years with a median of about 9 years. Data for three of the twin pairs had previously been reported in another context. The study compared TCR beta repertoires within and between 16 monozygotic twin pairs with cystic fibrosis to assess genetic influence on V and J gene usage.

Comment on this clone: Its antigen specificity is not known. Nothing much larger sits one base from this clone, and base qualities are not available.

Results and caveats for the whole study, not just this receptor: The greatest similarity to the co-twin was observed for V gene usage in 13 of 16 pairs and for J usage in 8 of 16 pairs, which suggested genetic constraints. Significantly higher nucleotide-identical clonotype sharing was observed within monozygotic CF twin pairs than between unrelated CF individuals (P = 0.000026, Mann-Whitney). Simpson clonality was generally low (median roughly 0.009), which suggests a naive-dominated repertoire, and clonality was higher in the most severely affected patients. The cohort was small, and the number of shared CDR3s showed no association with age, concordance or disease severity.

The twin pairs came from the European Cystic Fibrosis Twin and Sibling Study Cohort, a cohort that recruited patients from 150 to 200 CF clinics across 14 European countries. Zygosity and CFTR genotype were verified in-house, with zygosity tested by multiplex PCR of nine short tandem repeat loci. Peripheral blood was sampled from each twin, and clinical parameters were recorded on the day of blood sampling. Phenol/chloroform extraction was used to isolate genomic DNA from peripheral blood cells, and the DNA was then kept in TE buffer at 4 degrees C. TCR beta CDR3 regions were amplified by multiplex PCR with the immunoSEQ immune profiling system according to the manufacturer's instructions. An Illumina NextSeq system was used for sequencing. The published analysis was carried out like this. Sequence data were processed on the immunoSEQ Analyzer platform, and clonality was computed as the square root of Simpson's index of productive rearrangements. Jensen-Shannon distance served as the measure of similarity in V and J usage, while OLGA was used to compute CDR3 generation probabilities. Shared CDR3 sequences were searched in the immuneACCESS database (August 2020) and in VDJdb (December 2020). TCRdb stores this immuneACCESS table with in-frame sequences only. Part of the clones is absent; in the studies checked, under half of the shortfall reflects unresolved V genes, and no reason is known for the rest. D and trimming come from the DNA, and the V and J calls and clone size come from that table. Within this sample are fewer than 30,000 clones, with 90% of them counted one time only. The ten largest clones add up to roughly 0.54% of the sample.

In the germline V gene (reference sequence), CDR1 corresponds to MNHEY and CDR2 to SMNVEV. V is pared back by 3 bases and J by 4 bases, with 9 bases lying between the germline termini. The CDR3, from cysteine to phenylalanine, totals 13 residues. The entry retains the CDR3 DNA only, 39 bases that are in frame from base 1. This TCR was recovered from a girl aged 2 to 9 with cystic fibrosis. The source material was blood. The sequence is built from TRBV27 and TRBJ1-2; the D gene is unclear. The CDR3 reads as follows: CASSFSRGYGYTF. The sequence in DNA is TGTGCCAGCAGTTTTTCTCGGGGCTATGGCTACACCTTC.